These 20 T cell receptor beta chains were all obtained from the same sample, sequenced in a study of T cell responses to AZD1222 COVID-19 vaccine. Measured with immunoSEQ multiplex PCR; TCRdb has only the in-frame clones, and not every one. The sample shows about 120,000 clones, 88% of them seen only once. The source material was peripheral blood, sampled on day 0 of AZD1222 vaccination. Receptor source: an adult in good health.

CDR3 in DNA: TGCGCCAGCAGCTTGGTAGGGAGCGATAGCACAGATACGCAGTATTTT. This translates into CASSLVGSDSTDTQYF. The chain carries TRBV5-1 and TRBJ2-3; D possibly corresponds to TRBD2 (5 bases). The CDR3 spans 16 residues. In germline, CDR1 is SGHRS, CDR2 YFSETQ. V lost 0 bases, J lost 0 bases, and 11 bases lay in between.

The gene calls are TRBV28 and TRBJ2-2; 9 nucleotides align to TRBD1. Looked up from germline, CDR1 is MDHEN and CDR2 is SYDVKM. CDR3 length equals 20 residues. The V segment lost 3 bases and the J segment 3 bases; nucleotides outside the gene matches: 17. CDR3 bases: TGTGCCAGCAGTTTTCTTTTCGGCCGTGAACAGGGGGCGGACACCGGGGAGCTGTTTTTT. Translating gives CASSFLFGREQGADTGELFF.

The count of this clone is one. The chain has TRBV19 and TRBJ1-1; weak D call: TRBD1 (5 bases). The CDR3 covers 14 residues. Per the germline V gene, CDR1 is LNHDA and CDR2 is SQIVND (reference sequence). Trimming stripped 8 bases from V and 5 bases from J, with 18 bases between. The CDR3 here is CASAQRGRGTEAFF. CDR3 sequence (DNA): TGTGCCAGTGCTCAACGAGGGAGGGGTACTGAAGCTTTCTTT.

The chain recombines TRBV7-3 with TRBJ1-1; D may be TRBD1 (5 bases). Trimming cost V 0 bases and J 5 bases, with 10 bases left between them. This CDR3 spans 14 amino acids. The V gene's germline CDR1 is SGHTA and CDR2 FQGTGA. This CDR3 reads CASSLTPAGTEAFF. The CDR3 nucleotides are TGTGCCAGCAGCTTAACCCCCGCAGGGACTGAAGCTTTCTTT.

The V gene is TRBV13, the J gene TRBJ2-7, with unresolved D. V dropped 5 bases and J dropped 0 bases, with 17 bases sitting between them. The CDR3 sequence is 16 residues long. Per germline, CDR1 PRHDT and CDR2 FYEKMQ (reference sequence). The CDR3 DNA reads TGTGCCAGCAGCCCTAACAGCCTTCGAAGCTCCTACGAGCAGTACTTC. As protein: CASSPNSLRSSYEQYF.

This chain connects TRBV5-4 to TRBJ1-2; the match to TRBD1 covers 9 bases. Germline values: CDR1 SGHNT, CDR2 YYREEE (reference sequence). This CDR3 spans 15 amino acids. J lost 3 bases, V lost 2 bases, and 5 bases had no gene match. CDR3 sequence: CASSLPGQGHYGYTF. The CDR3 nucleotides are TGTGCCAGCAGCTTACCGGGACAGGGACACTATGGCTACACCTTC.

The sample holds one count of this clone. The chain is built from TRBV11-3 and TRBJ2-5; maybe TRBD1 (6 bases). Trimming shortened V by 5 bases and J by 5 bases, and 12 bases separated the two germline ends. CDR3 length: 13 amino acids. Germline V gene lookup returns CDR1 SGHNT and CDR2 YENEEA. The CDR3 sequence: CASSRRQGETQYF. CDR3 coding DNA: TGTGCCAGCAGCCGGAGGCAGGGGGAGACCCAGTACTTC.

J is TRBJ1-3 and V is TRBV5-1; D is unresolved. The length of the CDR3 is 14 residues. The V end lost 0 bases, the J end lost 6 bases, and 10 bases lay between the germline ends. Germline lookup yields CDR1 SGHRS and CDR2 YFSETQ. The CDR3 DNA follows: TGCGCCAGCAGCTTGGAAGGACCTGAAAACACCATATATTTT. Protein sequence: CASSLEGPENTIYF.

The chain recombines TRBV6-1 with TRBJ2-7; D not resolved. The CDR3 extends over 13 amino acids. Between the trimmed V and J ends, which lost 1 base and 3 bases, there was a span of 7 bases. The germline gives CDR1 MNHNS, CDR2 SASEGT. CDR3 loop: CASSEVPDYEQYF. Here the CDR3 DNA reads TGTGCCAGCAGTGAAGTACCGGACTACGAGCAGTACTTC.

The chain is built from TRBV5-1 and TRBJ1-4; the match to TRBD1 covers 7 bases. This CDR3 region has 18 residues. Germline CDR1 reads SGHRS; CDR2 reads YFSETQ. J lost 4 bases, V lost 4 bases, and 16 bases had no gene match. The CDR3 loop is CASSPSGTVAGGNEKLFF. Here the CDR3 DNA reads TGCGCCAGCAGCCCGTCCGGGACAGTAGCAGGCGGTAATGAAAAACTGTTTTTT.

The CDR3 protein is CASSLGDMNTEAFF. As DNA, the CDR3 is TGCGCCAGCAGCCTGGGGGATATGAACACTGAAGCTTTCTTT. This chain links TRBV5-1 with TRBJ1-1, with a possible D match to TRBD1 (5 bases). Germline V gene lookup returns CDR1 SGHRS and CDR2 YFSETQ. The CDR3 is made up of 14 amino acids. Trimming cost V 4 bases and J 0 bases, with 10 bases left between them.

This clone was detected once. This chain joins TRBV12-3 or TRBV12-4 and TRBJ2-7, with D maybe TRBD2 (6 bases). CDR3 size: 13 residues. The V end was cut by 2 bases, the J end by 4 bases, with 9 bases between. CDR3 sequence (DNA): TGTGCCAGCAGTTTACTAGCGCCGTACGAGCAGTACTTC. Translating gives CASSLLAPYEQYF.

The chain combines TRBV10-3 with TRBJ2-1, with 8 bases aligning to TRBD2. The CDR3 is made up of 16 amino acids. The V segment lost 6 bases and the J segment 1 base; nucleotides outside the gene matches: 8. Looked up from germline, CDR1 is ENHRY and CDR2 is SYGVKD. The CDR3, as DNA: TGTGCCATCAGCCCAGCTAGCGGGCTATCCTACAATGAGCAGTTCTTC. Translation: CAISPASGLSYNEQFF.

The genes are TRBV19 and TRBJ1-3; D not certain. The CDR3 covers 17 residues. The V gene lost 4 bases and the J gene lost 0 bases, with 16 bases spanning the gap. Per the germline V gene, CDR1 is LNHDA and CDR2 is SQIVND (reference sequence). The chain's CDR3 is CASSTTPAAGSGNTIYF. CDR3 bases: TGTGCCAGTAGTACGACCCCAGCGGCGGGCTCTGGAAACACCATATATTTT.

The chain links TRBV10-3 to TRBJ1-5; D gene unclear. The V gene lost 3 bases and the J gene lost 4 bases, with 13 bases spanning the gap. Germline CDR1 is ENHRY and CDR2 is SYGVKD. The CDR3 consists of 15 residues. As DNA, the CDR3 is TGTGCCATCAGTGAAGGGCAGACCCATAATCAGCCCCAGCATTTT. It encodes CAISEGQTHNQPQHF.

The J gene is TRBJ2-7, the V gene TRBV9; maybe TRBD2 (5 bases). Germline V lookup: CDR1 SGDLS, CDR2 YYNGEE. The CDR3 contains 11 residues. V gave up 8 bases and J gave up 3 bases, with 9 bases separating them. The chain's CDR3 is CARTNRYEQYF. In nucleotides, the CDR3 is TGTGCCAGGACTAACCGCTACGAGCAGTACTTC.

This sequence joins TRBV24-1 and TRBJ2-1, with 14 bases that match TRBD2. Trimming removed 4 bases from V and 7 bases from J; junction bases left unmatched: 11. The CDR3 totals 18 residues. The germline gives CDR1 KGHDR, CDR2 SFDVKD. CDR3 bases: TGTGCCACCAGTGACCCGACTAGCGGGAGGGTGAGGGCAAATGAGCAGTTCTTC. Its translation is CATSDPTSGRVRANEQFF.

This chain links TRBV5-1 with TRBJ1-6; TRBD1 is a possible D gene (5 bases). Deletions cut 0 bases from V and 5 bases from J, with 12 bases between. CDR3 length: 16 amino acids. Germline V gene lookup returns CDR1 SGHRS and CDR2 YFSETQ. The CDR3 loop reads CASSLGGRINNSPLHF. In nucleotides, the CDR3 is TGCGCCAGCAGCTTGGGGGGCAGAATAAATAATTCACCCCTCCACTTT.

The chain is built from TRBV2 and TRBJ1-5, with D maybe TRBD1 (5 bases). The V gene's germline CDR1 is SNHLY and CDR2 FYNNEI. Trimming cost V 7 bases and J 2 bases, with 15 bases left between them. The CDR3 is made up of 15 amino acids. Here the CDR3 DNA reads TGTGCCAGCAATACCGGGGGTTTGGGCAATCAGCCCCAGCATTTT. This translates into CASNTGGLGNQPQHF.

This chain links TRBV28 with TRBJ1-6; 8 bases map to TRBD1. The germline gives CDR1 MDHEN, CDR2 SYDVKM. CDR3 size: 15 residues. The junction had 7 bases not matched to a gene; V was cut back by 6 bases and J by 6 bases. CDR3 sequence: CASRPRDRSNSPLHF. CDR3 nucleotide sequence: TGTGCCAGCAGACCCCGGGACAGGAGTAATTCACCCCTCCACTTT.